The 30 T cell receptor beta chains below all came from one sample that was sequenced in a study of T cells in Graves' hyperthyroidism and ophthalmopathy. TCR beta CDR3 regions were amplified from RNA transcripts. The HTBI primer set was used in a first-round RT-PCR of the TCR CDR3. TCRdb recomputed calls from the multiplex PCR reads with MiXCR, one row per CDR3 protein. The top ten clones hold roughly 32% of a sample with more than 35,000 distinct CDR3 sequences, around half of them seen once. Sequenced: peripheral blood or thyroid tissue (not recorded which). The receptor set was obtained from a woman between 45 and 65 years old with Graves' hyperthyroidism.

This clonotype was detected only once. CDR3 nucleotides: TGTGCCCATTCCCAGGGCGGGAGAGAGCAGTACTTC. This gives the protein CAHSQGGREQYF. The V gene is TRBV10-3, the J gene TRBJ2-7; 7 bases match TRBD2. The trim removed 11 bases at V and 7 bases at J, leaving 11 bases unmatched. The CDR3 loop spans 12 amino acids. The V gene's germline CDR1 is ENHRY and CDR2 SYGVKD.

V gene TRBV20-1 combines with J gene TRBJ1-2, with D uncertain. Trimming took 6 bases from V and 5 from J, leaving 7 bases between them. The germline gives CDR1 DFQATT, CDR2 SNEGSKA (reference sequence). The CDR3 has 10 amino acids. The CDR3 coding sequence is TGCAGTGCCCAACTGTATGGCTACACCTTC. Its protein is CSAQLYGYTF.

This chain links TRBV20-1 with TRBJ2-5; 7 nucleotides match TRBD1. The CDR3 totals 14 residues. V lost 5 bases, J lost 9 bases, and 15 bases stayed unmatched. In germline, CDR1 is DFQATT, CDR2 SNEGSKA (reference sequence). DNA of the CDR3: TGCAGTGCTGACAGGGAATTCAGCAATCAGCCCCAGTACTTC. Amino acid sequence: CSADREFSNQPQYF.

This clonotype came up many times. The chain combines TRBV7-2 with TRBJ2-5; maybe TRBD1 (5 bases). This CDR3 is 14 amino acids long. The germline V gene encodes CDR1 SGHTA and CDR2 FQGNSA. Trimming removed 8 bases from V and 2 bases from J, with 15 bases in between. In DNA, the CDR3 is TGTGCCAGCGGACAAGGACGGCCTCAAGAGACCCAGTACTTC. It translates to CASGQGRPQETQYF.

This clonotype was recorded many times. The rearrangement uses TRBV29-1 and TRBJ2-3, with D perhaps assigned TRBD1 or TRBD2 (5 bases each). Germline assignment: CDR1 SQVTM and CDR2 ANQGSEA. V was cut by 4 bases and J by 2 bases, with 13 bases left in between. The CDR3 has 14 residues. The CDR3 DNA is TGCAGCGTTGGAGGGGTATCCAACACAGATACGCAGTATTTT. Protein: CSVGGVSNTDTQYF.

The chain joins TRBV10-3 to TRBJ2-2; TRBD2 is a possible D gene (5 bases). From germline, CDR1 is ENHRY and CDR2 SYGVKD. This CDR3 region has 16 residues. The germline V and J ends were trimmed by 4 bases and 2 bases, with 14 bases remaining between them. CDR3 protein: CAISAAGLGNTGELFF. In DNA form, the CDR3 reads TGTGCCATCAGTGCGGCAGGACTGGGAAACACCGGGGAGCTGTTTTTT.

This clonotype was picked up many times. The chain links TRBV2 to TRBJ2-3; 14 bases fit TRBD2. The CDR3 runs 15 residues. V trimming: 7 bases; J trimming: 5 bases; junction bases outside the gene matches: 5. CDR1 and CDR2 (germline): SNHLY, FYNNEI. The CDR3 sequence is CASTGLAGGLDTQYF. CDR3 DNA sequence: TGTGCCAGCACCGGACTAGCGGGAGGTCTAGATACGCAGTATTTT.

CDR3 coding DNA: TGTGCCAGCAGCTTATGGGGGACTAGCGTGGAGACCCAGTACTTC. Translation: CASSLWGTSVETQYF. This rearrangement joins TRBV7-3 to TRBJ2-5, with TRBD2 identical over 10 bases. Germline V gives CDR1 SGHTA, CDR2 FQGTGA. V lost 2 bases, J lost 5 bases, and 5 bases stayed unmatched. The CDR3 contains 15 residues.

The table lists this clonotype with a few counts. The rearrangement joins TRBV11-3 to TRBJ2-3, with TRBD2 identical over 7 bases. The CDR3 loop spans 22 amino acids. Germline CDR1 is SGHNT and CDR2 is YENEEA. The J segment lost 3 bases and the V segment lost 0 bases, leaving 24 bases of the junction unmatched. The CDR3 spells CASSLDLEGPECREGPTDTQYF. The CDR3 DNA reads as TGTGCCAGCAGCTTAGATCTGGAAGGGCCCGAATGCAGGGAGGGCCCGACAGATACGCAGTATTTT.

This chain joins TRBV7-2 and TRBJ1-2; 9 bases are shared with TRBD1. This CDR3 has 13 amino acids. Germline V lookup: CDR1 SGHTA, CDR2 FQGNSA. With 6 bases clipped from V and 4 bases from J, the junction kept 3 bases outside the gene matches. In DNA form, the CDR3 reads TGTGCCAGCAGACGACAGGGGGGCTATGGCTACACCTTC. It codes for CASRRQGGYGYTF.

About this clonotype itself: The CDR3 end shows no conserved phenylalanine or tryptophan, and so a read error is likely. The DNA is left out, because the CDR3 cannot be placed on it with certainty; the CDR3 is given as TCRdb lists it. The chain combines TRBV20-1 with TRBJ1-4; the DNA was not used to check the table's D call, TRBD1. Germline CDR1 and CDR2: DFQATT and SNEGSKA (reference sequence). The CDR3 spans 11 amino acids, including both terminal residues. Here the CDR3 reads CSAREIATDSL.

The chain combines TRBV5-1 with TRBJ2-7; 7 nucleotides agree with TRBD2. The CDR3 has 14 residues. The germline gives CDR1 SGHRS, CDR2 YFSETQ. V lost 4 bases, J lost 3 bases, and 7 bases stayed unmatched. The CDR3, as DNA: TGCGCCAGCAGCCGGGAGGCCCAGATCTACGAGCAGTACTTC. Translating gives CASSREAQIYEQYF.

Many counts were recorded for this clonotype. The J gene is TRBJ2-5, the V gene TRBV9; TRBD2 aligns across 7 bases. Trimming cost V 2 bases and J 2 bases; bases outside gene matches: 9. The CDR3 totals 16 residues. Germline CDR1 and CDR2: SGDLS and YYNGEE. The CDR3 nucleotides are TGTGCCAGCAGCGTGAATAGCGGGCAAATGCAAGAGACCCAGTACTTC. It translates to CASSVNSGQMQETQYF.

This clonotype was detected only a few times. This rearrangement joins TRBV10-3 to TRBJ1-6; TRBD1 is a possible D gene (6 bases). Trimming shortened V by 4 bases and J by 7 bases, and 8 bases separated the two germline ends. The CDR3 consists of 13 residues. Germline lookup yields CDR1 ENHRY and CDR2 SYGVKD. DNA of the CDR3: TGTGCCATCAGTGCGCAGGGGAATTCACCCCTCCACTTT. Its translation is CAISAQGNSPLHF.

This clonotype was detected many times. The chain joins TRBV10-3 to TRBJ1-1; D may be TRBD1 (5 bases). The length of the CDR3 is 14 residues. Per germline, CDR1 ENHRY and CDR2 SYGVKD. V shed 6 bases and J shed 1 base, with 12 bases lying between them. Written as DNA, the CDR3 is TGTGCCATCAGCCCGGGGGGTCAGAACACTGAAGCTTTCTTT. Amino acid sequence: CAISPGGQNTEAFF.

V is TRBV20-1 and J is TRBJ1-2; the D is unclear. With 3 bases removed from V and 2 bases from J, the gap between germline ends came to 10 bases. Germline V lookup: CDR1 DFQATT, CDR2 SNEGSKA (reference sequence). The CDR3 length is 13 residues. The CDR3 reads CSASRTGNYGYTF. The CDR3 DNA follows: TGCAGTGCTAGCAGGACGGGAAACTATGGCTACACCTTC.

To note about this clonotype: One end of the junction is discordant with germline, which a read error may explain. This chain links TRBV4-1 with TRBJ2-5; TRBD2 is a possible D gene (6 bases). The CDR3 length is 15 residues. Germline values: CDR1 MGHRA, CDR2 YSYEKL. The CDR3 loop is CASSLELGGQETQYF. DNA of the CDR3: TGTGCCAGCAGCTTAGAGCTGGGGGGACAAGAGACCCAGTACTTC.

This clonotype was detected many times. The chain couples TRBV20-1 to TRBJ2-3; TRBD2 aligns across 11 bases. The V gene's germline CDR1 is DFQATT and CDR2 SNEGSKA (reference sequence). V trimming: 7 bases; J trimming: 6 bases; junction bases outside the gene matches: 6. The CDR3 totals 13 residues. Here the CDR3 DNA reads TGCAGTGGAGAGACTAGCGGGACGGATACGCAGTATTTT. Translating it yields CSGETSGTDTQYF.

The chain recombines TRBV7-8 with TRBJ2-5, with TRBD2 identical over 9 bases. CDR1 SGHVS and CDR2 FQNEAQ come from the germline V gene. The CDR3 is 14 residues long. The trim removed 7 bases at V and 3 bases at J, leaving 6 bases unmatched. CDR3 protein: CASTHSGSEETQYF. CDR3 coding DNA: TGTGCCAGCACCCATAGCGGGAGCGAAGAGACCCAGTACTTC. The full variable domain, rest sourced from reference TRBV7-8 and TRBJ2-5, is GAGVSQSPRYKVAKRGQDVALRCDPISGHVSLFWYQQALGQGPEFLTYFQNEAQLDKSGLPSDRFFAERPEGSVSTLKIQRTQQEDSAVYLCASTHSGSEETQYFGPGTRLLVL.

Points on this clonotype: Being one base from a much bigger clone, this may be a read error. The chain employs TRBV7-8 and TRBJ2-2; TRBD2 matches at 9 bases. Germline CDR1 SGHVS, CDR2 FQNEAQ. CDR3 length: 16 amino acids. The V gene end was trimmed by 5 bases and the J gene end by 5 bases; junction bases not matched to a gene: 9. CDR3 sequence reads: CASSRAGGSETGELFF. CDR3 sequence (DNA): TGTGCCAGCAGCCGGGCGGGGGGGTCAGAAACCGGGGAGCTGTTTTTT.

The chain combines TRBV7-9 with TRBJ2-1; TRBD2 matches at 8 bases. The length of the CDR3 is 16 residues. Losses at the gene ends were 2 bases for V and 4 bases for J; bases not matched to a gene: 7. In germline, CDR1 is SEHNR, CDR2 FQNEAQ (reference sequence). The CDR3 loop reads CASSLPSASGYNEQFF. Written as DNA, the CDR3 is TGTGCCAGCAGCTTACCCTCCGCTAGCGGGTACAATGAGCAGTTCTTC.

The chain couples TRBV24-1 to TRBJ2-7; D tentatively reads TRBD1 or TRBD2 (6 bases each). The CDR3 has 14 amino acids. Germline lookup yields CDR1 KGHDR and CDR2 SFDVKD. V lost 5 bases to trimming and J lost 3 bases, with 13 bases between them. CDR3 region: CATSGGGGIYEQYF. CDR3 coding DNA: TGTGCCACCAGTGGAGGGGGAGGAATCTACGAGCAGTACTTC.

The chain links TRBV18 to TRBJ1-2; the D gene is possibly TRBD1 (6 bases). V dropped 4 bases and J dropped 10 bases, with 13 bases sitting between them. Germline-derived CDR1 and CDR2 are KGHSH and LQKENI. The CDR3 length is 12 residues. The chain's CDR3 is CASSLTGNTYTF. The DNA for the CDR3 is TGTGCCAGCTCACTTACAGGGAACACCTACACCTTC. Full variable domain (missing parts from reference TRBV18 and TRBJ1-2): NAGVMQNPRHLVRRRGQEARLRCSPMKGHSHVYWYRQLPEEGLKFMVYLQKENIIDESGMPKERFSAEFPKEGPSILRIQQVVRGDSAAYFCASSLTGNTYTFGSGTRLTVV.

This clonotype was observed many times. The gene calls are TRBV20-1 and TRBJ1-1; no definite D call. Germline assignment: CDR1 DFQATT and CDR2 SNEGSKA (reference sequence). V was shortened by 5 bases and J by 11 bases, with 21 bases between the two germline ends. The CDR3 runs 13 residues. The CDR3, as DNA: TGCAGTGCTCCAGACACCCTCGCGTTGTCCGCTTTCTTT. Its translation: CSAPDTLALSAFF.

This clonotype was recorded many times. The chain employs TRBV7-8 and TRBJ2-3, with D perhaps TRBD2 (6 bases). Looked up from germline, CDR1 is SGHVS and CDR2 is FQNEAQ. V shed 4 bases and J shed 2 bases, with 16 bases lying between them. CDR3 length equals 16 residues. The CDR3 region has the DNA TGTGCCAGCAGCTCCCGAACGGGACTTATCACAGATACGCAGTATTTT. Protein product: CASSSRTGLITDTQYF.

The chain combines TRBV10-3 with TRBJ2-2; 9 positions match TRBD1. CDR1 is ENHRY and CDR2 is SYGVKD in the germline V gene. The CDR3 sequence is 15 residues long. Trimming took 0 bases from V and 7 from J; bases not matched to a gene: 3. In DNA form, the CDR3 reads TGTGCCATCAGTGAGTCGGGACAGGGAAGCGGGGAGCTGTTTTTT. Translation: CAISESGQGSGELFF.

The chain uses TRBV7-9 and TRBJ1-2; unclear D gene. Germline CDR1 reads SEHNR; CDR2 reads FQNEAQ (reference sequence). Trimming shortened V by 5 bases and J by 3 bases, and 10 bases separated the two germline ends. This CDR3 has 13 residues. The CDR3 region is CASSQDGYYGYTF. CDR3 nucleotides: TGTGCCAGCAGCCAGGACGGATACTATGGCTACACCTTC. The entire variable domain, with the rest obtained from reference TRBV7-9 and TRBJ1-2, is as follows: DTGVSQNPRHKITKRGQNVTFRCDPISEHNRLYWYRQTLGQGPEFLTYFQNEAQLEKSRLLSDRFSAERPKGSFSTLEIQRTEQGDSAMYLCASSQDGYYGYTFGSGTRLTVV.

About this clonotype: At one boundary the junction diverges from the germline segment, which might be a read error. The V gene is TRBV5-1, the J gene TRBJ2-7; 7 bases agree with TRBD2. Germline V gives CDR1 SGHRS, CDR2 YFSETQ. CDR3 length: 14 amino acids. The CDR3 DNA is TGCGCCAGCAGCTTAACCGGGACTACCTACGAGCAGCACTTT. This encodes CASSLTGTTYEQHF.

This rearrangement joins TRBV6-5 to TRBJ1-6; possibly TRBD1 for D (6 bases). V was pared by 5 bases and J by 7 bases, with 18 bases between. Germline assignment: CDR1 MNHEY and CDR2 SVGAGI. The CDR3 is 16 residues long. The CDR3 region is CASSVEMTGRNSPLHF. Here the CDR3 DNA reads TGTGCCAGCAGTGTAGAAATGACAGGCAGAAATTCACCCCTCCACTTT.

As for this clonotype: A clone one base away is much larger, so this may be a read error. The V call is TRBV11-1, the J call TRBJ2-5; 8 bases match TRBD1. J lost 5 bases, V lost 8 bases, and 7 bases had no gene match. The length of the CDR3 is 13 residues. The V gene's germline CDR1 is SGHAT and CDR2 FQDESV (reference sequence). The CDR3 region has the DNA TGTGCCAGCGGCGGACAGGGTGGGGAGACCCAGTACTTC. It is translated as CASGGQGGETQYF. The full variable domain, completed using reference TRBV11-1 and TRBJ2-5, is EAEVAQSPRYKITEKSQAVAFWCDPISGHATLYWYRQILGQGPELLVQFQDESVVDDSQLPKDRFSAERLKGVDSTLKIQPAELGDSAMYLCASGGQGGETQYFGPGTRLLVL.